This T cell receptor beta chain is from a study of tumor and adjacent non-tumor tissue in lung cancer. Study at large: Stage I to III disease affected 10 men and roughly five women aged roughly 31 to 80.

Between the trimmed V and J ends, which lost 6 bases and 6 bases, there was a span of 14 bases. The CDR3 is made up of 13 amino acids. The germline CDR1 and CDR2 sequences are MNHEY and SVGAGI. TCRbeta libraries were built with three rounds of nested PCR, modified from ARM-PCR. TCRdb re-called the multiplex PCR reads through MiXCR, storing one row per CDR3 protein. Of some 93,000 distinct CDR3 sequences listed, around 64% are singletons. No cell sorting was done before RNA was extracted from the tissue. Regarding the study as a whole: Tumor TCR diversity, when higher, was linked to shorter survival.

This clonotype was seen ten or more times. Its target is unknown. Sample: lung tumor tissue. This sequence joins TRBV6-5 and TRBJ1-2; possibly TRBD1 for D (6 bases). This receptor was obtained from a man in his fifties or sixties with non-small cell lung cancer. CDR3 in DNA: TGTGCCAGCAGCCGCGCAGGGGAACATGGCTACACCTTC. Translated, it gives CASSRAGEHGYTF.